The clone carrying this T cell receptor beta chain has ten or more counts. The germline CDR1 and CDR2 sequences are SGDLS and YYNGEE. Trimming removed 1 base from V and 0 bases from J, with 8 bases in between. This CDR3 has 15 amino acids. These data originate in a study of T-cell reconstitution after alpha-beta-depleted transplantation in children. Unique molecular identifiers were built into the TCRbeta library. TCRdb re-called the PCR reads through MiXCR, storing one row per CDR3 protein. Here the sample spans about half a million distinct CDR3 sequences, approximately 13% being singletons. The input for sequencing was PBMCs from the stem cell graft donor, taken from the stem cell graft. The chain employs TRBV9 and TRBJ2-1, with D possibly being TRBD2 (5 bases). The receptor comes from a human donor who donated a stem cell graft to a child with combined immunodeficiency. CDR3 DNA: TGTGCCAGCAGCGTATCCGGGGTCTCCTACAATGAGCAGTTCTTC. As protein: CASSVSGVSYNEQFF.